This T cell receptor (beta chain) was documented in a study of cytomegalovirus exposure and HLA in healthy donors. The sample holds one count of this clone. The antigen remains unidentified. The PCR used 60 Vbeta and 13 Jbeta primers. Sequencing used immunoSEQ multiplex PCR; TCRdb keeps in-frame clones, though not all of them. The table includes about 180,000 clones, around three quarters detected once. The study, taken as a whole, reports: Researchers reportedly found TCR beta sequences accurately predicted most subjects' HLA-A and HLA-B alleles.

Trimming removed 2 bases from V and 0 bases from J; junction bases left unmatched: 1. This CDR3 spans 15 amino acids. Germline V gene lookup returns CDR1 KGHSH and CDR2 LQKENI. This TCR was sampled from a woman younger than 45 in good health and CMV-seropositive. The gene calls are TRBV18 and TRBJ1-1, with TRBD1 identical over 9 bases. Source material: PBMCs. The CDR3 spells CASSPYRGLNTEAFF. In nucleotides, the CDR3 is TGTGCCAGCTCACCATACAGGGGGCTGAACACTGAAGCTTTCTTT.